These 20 T cell receptor beta chains were sequenced from one sample in a study of blood T cell repertoires in COVID-19. TCRdb's table, derived via immunoSEQ multiplex PCR, lists solely in-frame clones and lacks some. The table includes 350,000 to 400,000 clones, around 87% detected once. Specimen: PBMCs or T cells enriched from blood (not recorded which). Receptor source: a woman aged 25 to 39 with acute COVID-19.

This chain links TRBV3-1 (or the pseudogene TRBV3-2) with TRBJ2-5; 11 bases are shared with TRBD2. V shed 2 bases and J 2 bases; nucleotides not matched to a gene: 4. The CDR3 has 16 amino acids. Germline V gene sequence: CDR1 LGHDT, CDR2 YNNKEL (reference sequence). CDR3 region: CASSQPGLAVQETQYF. The CDR3 DNA follows: TGTGCCAGCAGCCAACCGGGACTAGCGGTACAAGAGACCCAGTACTTC.

This clone has more than one count but fewer than ten. The sample contains more than one DNA sequence encoding this CDR3. The V and J genes are TRBV5-1 and TRBJ2-7; 9 bases are a match to TRBD1. The CDR3 covers 14 residues. In germline, CDR1 is SGHRS, CDR2 YFSETQ. V gave up 4 bases and J gave up 4 bases; unmatched junction bases: 6. The CDR3 DNA reads TGCGCCAGCAGCCCGCAGGGACAGGGATACGAGCAGTACTTC. Its translation: CASSPQGQGYEQYF.

J is TRBJ1-1 and V is TRBV19, with 8 bases identical to TRBD1. V lost 1 base and J lost 6; bases outside the gene matches: 1. Germline CDR1 is LNHDA and CDR2 is SQIVND (reference sequence). The CDR3 runs to 13 residues. CDR3 sequence (DNA): TGTGCCAGTAGTATAGGACAGGGGTCTGAAGCTTTCTTT. Amino acid sequence: CASSIGQGSEAFF.

The chain carries TRBV10-3 and TRBJ1-2, with D tentatively TRBD1 (5 bases). This CDR3 is 13 amino acids long. The germline V and J ends were trimmed by 7 bases and 6 bases, with 15 bases remaining between them. Per germline, CDR1 ENHRY and CDR2 SYGVKD. CDR3 coding DNA: TGTGCCATCACGTCTGGAGGGGATCATGGCTACACCTTC. As protein: CAITSGGDHGYTF.

The genes are TRBV3-1 (or the pseudogene TRBV3-2) and TRBJ1-2; D is undetermined. V lost 3 bases, J lost 0 bases, and 11 bases lay in between. There are 15 residues in the CDR3. Germline V gene data show CDR1 as LGHDT and CDR2 as YNNKEL (reference sequence). This CDR3 is CASSHTSLPNYGYTF. For the CDR3, the DNA is TGTGCCAGCAGCCATACAAGTCTCCCTAACTATGGCTACACCTTC.

The V gene is TRBV5-8, the J gene TRBJ1-2; D ambiguous. This CDR3 spans 13 amino acids. The ends were cut back, 0 bases at V and 6 bases at J, with 9 bases in the middle. Germline assignment: CDR1 SGHTS and CDR2 YDEGEE. The CDR3 sequence: CASSLVVGDGYTF. CDR3 DNA sequence: TGTGCCAGCAGCTTGGTGGTCGGGGATGGCTACACCTTC.

The table lists this clone with a few counts. The chain joins TRBV21-1 to TRBJ1-1; no DNA check was done on the table's D call, TRBD1. TRBV21-1 is designated a pseudogene. The CDR3 loop spans 14 amino acids. This CDR3 reads CASPHGRARTEAFF. The CDR3 coding sequence is TGTGCCAGCCCCCACGGCAGGGCGAGGACTGAAGCTTTCTTT.

This clone was seen more than once but under ten times. This chain connects TRBV5-1 to TRBJ1-1, with 7 bases that match TRBD1. This CDR3 comprises 16 residues. The V and J ends lost 0 bases and 8 bases, in that order; junction bases with no gene match: 13. CDR1 is SGHRS and CDR2 is YFSETQ in the germline V gene. CDR3 nucleotides: TGCGCCAGCAGCTTGGCCCTTGGACAGGCAGGCTTAGAAGCTTTCTTT. It specifies CASSLALGQAGLEAFF.

The rearrangement joins TRBV19 to TRBJ2-1, with D possibly TRBD2 on 6 matching bases. The CDR3 sequence is 16 residues long. The V gene lost 4 bases and the J gene lost 0 bases, with 13 bases spanning the gap. Germline-derived CDR1 and CDR2 are LNHDA and SQIVND (reference sequence). CDR3 DNA: TGTGCCAGTAGTACGGAAACTAGCAGCTCCTACAATGAGCAGTTCTTC. Protein: CASSTETSSSYNEQFF.

The genes are TRBV18 and TRBJ1-6; TRBD1 is a possible D gene (5 bases). This CDR3 spans 15 amino acids. CDR1 is KGHSH, CDR2 LQKENI, per germline. Trimming took 3 bases from V and 8 from J, leaving 14 bases between them. For the CDR3, the DNA is TGTGCCAGCTCACCGGGGGGGGTCTCGGATTCACCCCTCCACTTT. This translates into CASSPGGVSDSPLHF.

The chain uses TRBV4-1 and TRBJ2-5; D is perhaps TRBD2 (5 bases). Germline loops: CDR1 MGHRA, CDR2 YSYEKL. The CDR3 loop spans 17 amino acids. Trimming shortened V by 0 bases and J by 1 base, and 15 bases separated the two germline ends. CDR3 loop: CASSQDRGSKSQETQYF. CDR3 nucleotide sequence: TGCGCCAGCAGCCAAGACCGGGGATCCAAGAGCCAAGAGACCCAGTACTTC.

The rearrangement links TRBV9 to TRBJ2-3; D possibly corresponds to TRBD1 (5 bases). Germline CDR1 reads SGDLS; CDR2 reads YYNGEE. V lost 0 bases to trimming and J lost 0 bases, with 11 bases between them. The CDR3 is 16 residues long. The CDR3 DNA sequence: TGTGCCAGCAGCGTAGGGGTGGGGCTAAGCACAGATACGCAGTATTTT. Protein: CASSVGVGLSTDTQYF.

V usage is TRBV20-1 and J usage is TRBJ1-2; D not resolved. Germline CDR1 is DFQATT and CDR2 is SNEGSKA (reference sequence). CDR3 length: 11 residues. Trimming stripped 3 bases from V and 8 bases from J, with 10 bases between. CDR3 amino acids: CSASEISGYTF. CDR3 nucleotides: TGCAGTGCTAGCGAGATATCAGGCTACACCTTC.

The rearrangement links TRBV3-1 (or the pseudogene TRBV3-2) to TRBJ1-2, with 9 bases identical to TRBD1. CDR3 length equals 15 residues. From germline, CDR1 is LGHDT and CDR2 YNNKEL (reference sequence). V lost 1 base, J lost 4 bases, and 4 bases stayed unmatched. The CDR3 sequence: CASSQGDRESYGYTF. The CDR3 nucleotides read TGTGCCAGCAGCCAAGGGGACAGGGAAAGCTATGGCTACACCTTC.

The CDR3 sequence is CASSLRDREGYTF. For the CDR3, the DNA is TGTGCCAGCAGCCTCCGGGACAGGGAAGGCTACACCTTC. The V call is TRBV28, the J call TRBJ1-2, with 9 bases that match TRBD1. Trimming took 6 bases from V and 8 from J; bases not matched to a gene: 7. The germline CDR1 and CDR2 sequences are MDHEN and SYDVKM. There are 13 residues in the CDR3.

The chain recombines TRBV5-6 with TRBJ1-3, with D possibly TRBD1 on 5 matching bases. Germline V gene lookup returns CDR1 SGHDT and CDR2 YYEEEE. The CDR3 spans 15 residues. V lost 3 bases, J lost 1 base, and 11 bases lay in between. The CDR3 spells CASSSWTSSGNTIYF. The CDR3 bases are TGTGCCAGCAGCTCCTGGACATCTTCTGGAAACACCATATATTTT.

The chain carries TRBV5-1 and TRBJ2-3, with TRBD1 matching 9 bases. The CDR3 has 17 amino acids. V shed 1 base and J 0 bases; nucleotides not matched to a gene: 6. Germline V CDR1 and CDR2: SGHRS, YFSETQ. CDR3 protein: CASSLRWDRASTDTQYF. The CDR3 DNA sequence: TGCGCCAGCAGCTTGAGGTGGGACAGGGCTAGCACAGATACGCAGTATTTT.

This sequence joins TRBV21-1 and TRBJ1-2; the D call of TRBD1 is as the table states it, not checked on the DNA. TRBV21-1 is a listed pseudogene. The CDR3 sequence is 18 residues long. The CDR3 DNA reads as TGTGCCAGCAGCACCCTGGAGGGACAGGGGAGAACTAACTATGGCTACACCTTC. Protein product: CASSTLEGQGRTNYGYTF.

The gene calls are TRBV7-9 and TRBJ2-3, with D tentatively TRBD2 (5 bases). This CDR3 has 14 amino acids. V was pared by 6 bases and J by 2 bases, with 12 bases between. Germline V gives CDR1 SEHNR, CDR2 FQNEAQ (reference sequence). The CDR3 sequence: CASRLTISTDTQYF. The CDR3 nucleotides read TGTGCCAGCAGATTGACTATATCCACAGATACGCAGTATTTT.

V and J are TRBV10-3 and TRBJ2-3, with D maybe TRBD2 (6 bases). The germline V gene encodes CDR1 ENHRY and CDR2 SYGVKD. V was clipped by 8 bases and J by 1 base, with 13 bases between them. The CDR3 runs to 14 residues. The chain's CDR3 is CAIGEGTGTDTQYF. The CDR3 region has the DNA TGTGCCATCGGGGAAGGGACTGGCACAGATACGCAGTATTTT.